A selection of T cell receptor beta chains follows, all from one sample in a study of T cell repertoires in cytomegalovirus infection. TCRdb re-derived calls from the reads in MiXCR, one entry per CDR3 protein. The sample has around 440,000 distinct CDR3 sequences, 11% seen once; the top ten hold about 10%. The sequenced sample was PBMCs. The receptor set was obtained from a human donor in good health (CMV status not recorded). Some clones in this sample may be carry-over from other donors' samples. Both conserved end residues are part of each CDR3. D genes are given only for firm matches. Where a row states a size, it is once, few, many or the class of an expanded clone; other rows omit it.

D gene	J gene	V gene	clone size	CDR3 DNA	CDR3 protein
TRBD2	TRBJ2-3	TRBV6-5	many	TGTGCCAGCACCCCCGGGGGGGGCACAGATACGCAGTATTTT	CASTPGGGTDTQYF
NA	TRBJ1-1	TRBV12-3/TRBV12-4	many	TGTGCCAGCAGTCAGTCCCTAATGAACACTGAAGCTTTCTTT	CASSQSLMNTEAFF
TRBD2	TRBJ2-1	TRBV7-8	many	TGTGCCAGCAGCTTAGACGCCGGACTAGCGGGGGGCCTCTACAATGAGCAGTTCTTC	CASSLDAGLAGGLYNEQFF
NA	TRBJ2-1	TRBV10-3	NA	TGTGCCATCAAGGCTAGCAGGAATGAGCAGTTCTTC	CAIKASRNEQFF
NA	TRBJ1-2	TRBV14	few	TGTGCCAGCAGCCTTATAAGCCGGACGGGCGATTATGGCTACACCTTC	CASSLISRTGDYGYTF
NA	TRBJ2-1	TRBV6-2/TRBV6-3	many	TGTGCCAGCAGTCCCCGGCGGTGGACGGCTCAGGGGCAGTTCTTC	CASSPRRWTAQGQFF
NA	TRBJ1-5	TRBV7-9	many	TGTGCCAGCGGAGAATCCATTAGCAATCAGCCCCAGCATTTT	CASGESISNQPQHF
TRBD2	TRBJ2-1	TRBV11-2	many	TGTGCCAGCAGCTTGGAAGGGACTAGCGGTCGAAATGAGCAGTTCTTC	CASSLEGTSGRNEQFF
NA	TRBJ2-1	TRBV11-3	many	TGTGCCAGCAGCTTAGGAGCGAGCTCCTACAATGAGCAGTTCTTC	CASSLGASSYNEQFF
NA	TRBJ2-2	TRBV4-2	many	TGTGCCAGCAGCGATACAGCCTCTGCGAACACCGGGGAGCTGTTTTTT	CASSDTASANTGELFF
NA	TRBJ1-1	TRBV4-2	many	TGTGCCAGCAGCCAAGATCGAGGTCAGCACACTGAAGCTTTCTTT	CASSQDRGQHTEAFF
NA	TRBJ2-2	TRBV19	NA	TGTGCCAGTAGTCCATCGACAGGCCTCGGGACCGGGGAGCTGTTTTTT	CASSPSTGLGTGELFF
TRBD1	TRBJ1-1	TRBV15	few	TGTGCCACCAGCATAGGGACAGGGGGCATGAACACTGAAGCTTTCTTT	CATSIGTGGMNTEAFF
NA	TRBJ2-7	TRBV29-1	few	TGCAGCGTTGAAGAACTCCCCTACGAGCAGTACTTC	CSVEELPYEQYF
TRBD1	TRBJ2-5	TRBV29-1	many	TGCAGCGCCCAGGGACAGTTCCAAGAGACCCAGTACTTC	CSAQGQFQETQYF
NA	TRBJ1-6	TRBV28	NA	TGTGCCAGCAGAAAGTATAATTCACCCCTCCACTTT	CASRKYNSPLHF
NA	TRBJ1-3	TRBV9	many	TGTGCCAGCAGCCCCGGACAGAATGGAAACACCATATATTTT	CASSPGQNGNTIYF
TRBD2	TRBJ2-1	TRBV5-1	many	TGCGCCAGCAGCTCTGGCGGGGGGTCCTACAATGAGCAGTTCTTC	CASSSGGGSYNEQFF
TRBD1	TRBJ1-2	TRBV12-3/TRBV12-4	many	TGTGCCAGCAGTTTGGGACAGAATTACTATGGCTACACCTTC	CASSLGQNYYGYTF
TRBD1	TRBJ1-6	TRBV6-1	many	TGTGCCAGCAACATCGGACAGGGGCCTAATTCACCCCTCCACTTT	CASNIGQGPNSPLHF
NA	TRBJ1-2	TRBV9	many	TGTGCCAGCAGCCTGTTCCAGACAGCGAGAAGACTCTATGGCTACACCTTC	CASSLFQTARRLYGYTF
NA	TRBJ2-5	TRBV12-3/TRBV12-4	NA	TGTGCCAGCAGTCCTAGCCCCCGGCAAGAGACCCAGTACTTC	CASSPSPRQETQYF
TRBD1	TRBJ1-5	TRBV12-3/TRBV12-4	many	TGTGCCAGCAGCCTCACAGGGGGAAGGAATCAGCCCCAGCATTTT	CASSLTGGRNQPQHF
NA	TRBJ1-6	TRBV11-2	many	TGTGCCAGCAGCTTAGCAGGGACTGTGGGAAATTCACCCCTCCACTTT	CASSLAGTVGNSPLHF
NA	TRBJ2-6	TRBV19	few	TGTGCCAGTCAAGAACAGGGATGGGGATCCTCTGGGGCCAACGTCCTGACTTTC	CASQEQGWGSSGANVLTF
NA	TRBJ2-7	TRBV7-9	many	TGTGCCAGCAGCTTAAGGGAGGCGGGATCGACCTACGAGCAGTACTTC	CASSLREAGSTYEQYF
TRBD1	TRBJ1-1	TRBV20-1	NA	TGCAGTGCCTCCAACCCCGGACAGGGGGGAACTGAAGCTTTCTTT	CSASNPGQGGTEAFF
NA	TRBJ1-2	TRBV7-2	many	TGTGCCAGCAGCTTAGTTCCAGGGGTTAACTATGGCTACACCTTC	CASSLVPGVNYGYTF
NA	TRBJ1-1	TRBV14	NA	TGTGCCAGCAGCCTAGGGACATGGGGGAACACTGAAGCTTTCTTT	CASSLGTWGNTEAFF
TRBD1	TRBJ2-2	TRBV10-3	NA	TGTGCCATCAGGGTGACAGGGGGTGATTCCGGGGAGCTGTTTTTT	CAIRVTGGDSGELFF
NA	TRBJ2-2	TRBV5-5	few	TGTGCCAGCAGCTTGTGGGCCGGGGTTGCGAACACCGGGGAGCTGTTTTTT	CASSLWAGVANTGELFF
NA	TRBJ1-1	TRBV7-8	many	TGTGCCAGCAGCTCATCCCTCATGAACACTGAAGCTTTCTTT	CASSSSLMNTEAFF
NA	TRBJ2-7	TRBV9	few	TGTGCCAGCAGCCCGGGGACGTTCTCCTACGAGCAGTACTTC	CASSPGTFSYEQYF
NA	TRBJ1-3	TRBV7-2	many	TGTGCCAGCAGCTTAGCGAGGCAGGGAAACACCATATATTTT	CASSLARQGNTIYF
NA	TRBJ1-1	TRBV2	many	TGTGCCAGCACGGTGAACAAAGGAGCTTTCTTT	CASTVNKGAFF
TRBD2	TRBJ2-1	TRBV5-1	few	TGCGCCAGCAGCTTGGCCATGGGGTTTAGCGGGATACATGGGCAGTTCTTC	CASSLAMGFSGIHGQFF
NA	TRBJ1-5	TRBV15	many	TGTGCCACCAGCAGAACAATCAGGGGTGGCAATCAGCCCCAGCATTTT	CATSRTIRGGNQPQHF
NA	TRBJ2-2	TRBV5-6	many	TGTGCCAGCAGCTTGTGGAGGGGTAACACCGGGGAGCTGTTTTTT	CASSLWRGNTGELFF
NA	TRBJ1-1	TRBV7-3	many	TGTGCCAGCAGCTTGACCGGGGAGAAAACTGAAGCTTTCTTT	CASSLTGEKTEAFF
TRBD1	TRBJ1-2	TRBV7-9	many	TGTGCCAGCAGCCTACGGGACAGGGGCTATGGCTACACCTTC	CASSLRDRGYGYTF
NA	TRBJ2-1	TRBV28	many	TGTGCCAGCACCCTTTCGGGGTTCGGTGAGCAGTTCTTC	CASTLSGFGEQFF
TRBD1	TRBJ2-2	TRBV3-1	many	TGTGCCAGCAGCCATATGGGACAGGGGGCGTCCGGGGAGCTGTTTTTT	CASSHMGQGASGELFF
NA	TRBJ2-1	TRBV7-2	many	TGTGCCAGCAGCCGAGGGTTGGCGGTCTATGAGCAGTTCTTC	CASSRGLAVYEQFF
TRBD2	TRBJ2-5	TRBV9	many	TGTGCCAGCAGCCTGAGCGGGGCACAAGAGACCCAGTACTTC	CASSLSGAQETQYF
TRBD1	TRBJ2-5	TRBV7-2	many	TGTGCCAGCAGCCTAACAGGGGGATGGTTAGAAGAGACCCAGTACTTC	CASSLTGGWLEETQYF
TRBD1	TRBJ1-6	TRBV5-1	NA	TGCGCCAGCAGCGAACGGACAGGCACCTATAATTCACCCCTCCACTTT	CASSERTGTYNSPLHF
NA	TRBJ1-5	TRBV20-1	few	TGCAGTGCTAGATCTGGGGATGGCAATCAGCCCCAGCATTTT	CSARSGDGNQPQHF
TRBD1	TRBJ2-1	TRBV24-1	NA	TGTGCCACCAGTGACGCCGGACAGGGGCAGCGGGAGCAGTTCTTC	CATSDAGQGQREQFF
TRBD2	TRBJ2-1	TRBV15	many	TGTGCCACCAGCGGCGGGGGGGCCGTCGATGAGCAGTTCTTC	CATSGGGAVDEQFF